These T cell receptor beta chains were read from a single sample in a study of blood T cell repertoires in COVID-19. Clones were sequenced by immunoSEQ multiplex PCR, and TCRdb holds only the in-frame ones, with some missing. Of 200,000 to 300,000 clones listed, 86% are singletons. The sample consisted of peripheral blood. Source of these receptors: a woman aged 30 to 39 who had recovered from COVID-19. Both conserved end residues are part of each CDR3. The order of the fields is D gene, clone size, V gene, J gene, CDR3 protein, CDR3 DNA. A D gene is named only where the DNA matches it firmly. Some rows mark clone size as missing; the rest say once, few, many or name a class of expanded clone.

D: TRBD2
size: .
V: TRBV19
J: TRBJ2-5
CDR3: CASSMGLAGETQYF
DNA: TGTGCCAGTAGTATGGGACTAGCGGGGGAGACCCAGTACTTC

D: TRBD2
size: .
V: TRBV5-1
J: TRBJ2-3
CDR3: CASSSGLAVRGTDTQYF
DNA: TGCGCCAGCAGCTCCGGACTAGCGGTCCGGGGGACAGATACGCAGTATTTT

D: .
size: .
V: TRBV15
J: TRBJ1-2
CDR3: CATSRDFGRVYGYTF
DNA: TGTGCCACCAGCAGAGATTTTGGCAGGGTCTATGGCTACACCTTC

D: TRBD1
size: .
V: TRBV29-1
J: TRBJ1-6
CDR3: CSYRDRANSPLHF
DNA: TGCAGCTACCGGGACAGGGCGAATTCACCCCTCCACTTT

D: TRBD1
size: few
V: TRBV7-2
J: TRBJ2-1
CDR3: CASSRDRVMNEQFF
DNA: TGTGCCAGCAGCCGGGACAGGGTTATGAATGAGCAGTTCTTC

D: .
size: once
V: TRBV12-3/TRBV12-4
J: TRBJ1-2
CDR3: CASSWTVRAGYTF
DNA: TGTGCCAGCAGCTGGACAGTGAGAGCTGGCTACACCTTC

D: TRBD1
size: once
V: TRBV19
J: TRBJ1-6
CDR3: CASTSRQGSSGNSPLHF
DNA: TGTGCCAGTACTAGTAGACAGGGTTCTTCAGGTAATTCACCCCTCCACTTT

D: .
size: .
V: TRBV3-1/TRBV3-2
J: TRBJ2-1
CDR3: CASSQELARIDEQFF
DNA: TGTGCCAGCAGCCAAGAATTAGCGAGGATAGATGAGCAGTTCTTC

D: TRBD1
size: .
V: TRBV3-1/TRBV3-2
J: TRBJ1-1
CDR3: CASSQQQGTEAFF
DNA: TGTGCCAGCAGCCAACAACAGGGGACTGAAGCTTTCTTT

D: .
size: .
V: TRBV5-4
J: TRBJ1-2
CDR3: CASSLGDTEFIYGYTF
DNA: TGTGCCAGCAGCTTGGGGGACACAGAATTCATCTATGGCTACACCTTC

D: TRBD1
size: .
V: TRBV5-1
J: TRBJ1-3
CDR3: CASSTDRGGNTIYF
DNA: TGCGCCAGCAGCACCGACAGGGGAGGAAACACCATATATTTT

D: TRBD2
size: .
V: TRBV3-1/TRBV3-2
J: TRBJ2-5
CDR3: CASSQVDAGGRIRTQYF
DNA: TGTGCCAGCAGCCAAGTTGATGCGGGGGGCCGGATCAGGACCCAGTACTTC

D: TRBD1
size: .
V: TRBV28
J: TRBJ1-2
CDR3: CASSLSPGTGNYGYTF
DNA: TGTGCCAGCAGTTTATCCCCCGGGACAGGGAACTATGGCTACACCTTC

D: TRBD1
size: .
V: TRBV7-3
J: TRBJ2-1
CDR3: CASSGQGARNEQFF
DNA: TGTGCCAGCAGCGGACAGGGGGCGCGGAATGAGCAGTTCTTC

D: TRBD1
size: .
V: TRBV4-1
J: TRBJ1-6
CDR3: CASSQEGTGRYSPLHF
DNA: TGCGCCAGCAGCCAAGAGGGGACAGGGAGATATTCACCCCTCCACTTT

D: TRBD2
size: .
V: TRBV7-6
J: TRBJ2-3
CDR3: CASSKKLAGKLTDTQYF
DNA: TGTGCCAGCAGCAAAAAACTAGCGGGGAAGCTCACAGATACGCAGTATTTT

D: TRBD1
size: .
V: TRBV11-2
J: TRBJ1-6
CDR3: CASSSGTGWFGSPLHF
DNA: TGTGCCAGCAGCTCTGGGACAGGGTGGTTTGGATCACCCCTCCACTTT

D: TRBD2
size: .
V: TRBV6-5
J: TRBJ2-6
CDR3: CASSYSRGSGANVLTF
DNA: TGTGCCAGCAGTTACTCGCGGGGGTCTGGGGCCAACGTCCTGACTTTC

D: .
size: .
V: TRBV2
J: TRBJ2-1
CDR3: CASSYPRDYNEQFF
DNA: TGTGCCAGCAGCTACCCCAGGGACTACAATGAGCAGTTCTTC

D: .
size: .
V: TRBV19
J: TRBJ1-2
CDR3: CASSIQGPYGYTF
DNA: TGTGCCAGTAGTATACAGGGCCCCTATGGCTACACCTTC

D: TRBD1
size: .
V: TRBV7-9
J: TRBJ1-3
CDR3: CASSPSWTGGTGNTIYF
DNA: TGTGCCAGCAGCCCCTCCTGGACAGGGGGCACTGGAAACACCATATATTTT

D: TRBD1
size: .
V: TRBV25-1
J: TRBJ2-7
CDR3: CASSELGVRTGESYEQYF
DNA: TGTGCCAGCAGTGAATTGGGCGTGAGGACAGGGGAGTCCTACGAGCAGTACTTC

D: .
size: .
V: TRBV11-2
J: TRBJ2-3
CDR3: CASSFVQSTDTQYF
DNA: TGTGCCAGCAGCTTCGTCCAGAGCACAGATACGCAGTATTTT

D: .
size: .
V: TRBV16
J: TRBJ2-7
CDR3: CASSQPLSGTGEQYF
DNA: TGTGCCAGCAGCCAACCGCTCTCAGGAACGGGGGAGCAGTACTTC